This T cell receptor beta chain originates from a study of glioma-infiltrating T cells after dendritic cell vaccination. Profiling relied on immunoSEQ multiplex PCR, and the TCRdb table lists in-frame clones only, not all of them. The table records roughly 62,000 clones, about 86% of them present only once. Time point meaning: after dendritic cell vaccination, including at tumor progression/relapse. The CDR3 consists of 15 residues. V was pared by 3 bases and J by 8 bases, with 7 bases of the junction left unmatched. The germline V gene encodes CDR1 MNHNS and CDR2 SASEGT. This receptor was taken from a human donor with glioblastoma. The chain employs TRBV6-1 and TRBJ1-4; 9 nucleotides line up with TRBD1. The starting material was blood, obtained after dendritic cell vaccination. The CDR3 reads CASSDWADRGEKLFF. The CDR3 DNA is TGTGCCAGCAGTGACTGGGCTGACAGGGGGGAAAAACTGTTTTTT.